The 32 T cell receptor beta chains reported below all come from one sample, sequenced in a study of metastatic and nonmetastatic thyroid tumors. No patient had received any treatment before thyroid surgery. TCRdb re-called clones via MiXCR from the PCR reads. Of just over 20,000 clones detected, 10% to 15% appear once; the ten largest clones hold 24%. Material: blood. These receptors came from a female donor with papillary thyroid cancer or a benign thyroid nodule (not recorded which). Some clones in this sample may be carry-over from other donors' samples.

The sample holds many counts of this clone. The chain joins TRBV27 to TRBJ1-1; TRBD1 aligns across 7 bases. This CDR3 has 15 residues. CDR1 is MNHEY, CDR2 SMNVEV, per germline (reference sequence). J gave up 0 bases and V 6 bases, and 7 bases lay outside the gene matches. The CDR3 coding sequence is TGTGCCAGCAGGGGAATGACAGGGTTGAACACTGAAGCTTTCTTT. The encoded protein is CASRGMTGLNTEAFF.

This clone appeared many times. The V call is TRBV4-1, the J call TRBJ2-2; unclear D gene. V was shortened by 1 base and J by 3 bases, with 9 bases between the two germline ends. The CDR3 runs to 15 residues. CDR1 is MGHRA and CDR2 is YSYEKL in the germline V gene. In DNA, the CDR3 is TGCGCCAGCAGCCAAGTGGTTGCGGACACCGGGGAGCTGTTTTTT. It specifies CASSQVVADTGELFF.

There are many counts of this clone. The chain employs TRBV5-1 and TRBJ2-2, with D possibly being TRBD2 (6 bases). The CDR3 has 15 amino acids. Trimming took 4 bases from V and 0 from J, leaving 10 bases between them. CDR1 is SGHRS, CDR2 YFSETQ, per germline. The CDR3 protein is CASSPRTTNTGELFF. The CDR3 DNA reads as TGCGCCAGCAGCCCACGGACTACGAACACCGGGGAGCTGTTTTTT.

This clone was detected ten times or more. The V gene is TRBV5-5, the J gene TRBJ1-4, with 12 bases lining up with TRBD1. The V gene's germline CDR1 is SGHKS and CDR2 YYEKEE (reference sequence). J was trimmed by 11 bases and V by 1 base; bases with no gene match: 9. CDR3 length: 16 amino acids. The CDR3 coding sequence is TGTGCCAGCAGCTTGCTGTCTGGGGGACAGGGGGCCAAACTGTTTTTT. It encodes CASSLLSGGQGAKLFF.

This clone was seen many times. V usage is TRBV20-1 and J usage is TRBJ2-1, with D uncertain. Germline CDR1 DFQATT, CDR2 SNEGSKA (reference sequence). The CDR3 runs 12 residues. V lost 5 bases to trimming and J lost 6 bases, with 11 bases between them. Here the CDR3 DNA reads TGCAGTGCTCTCGACTGGGGCAATGAGCAGTTCTTC. Amino acids: CSALDWGNEQFF.

In its sample, this clone was seen a few times. The junction does not match germline at one end; this may be a read error. Distinct nucleotide sequences in the sample also encode this CDR3. The V and J genes are TRBV10-3 and TRBJ1-1; D is uncertain. The CDR3 is 16 residues long. From germline, CDR1 is ENHRY and CDR2 SYGVKD. The CDR3 loop is CAISEPPGQGATEAFF. In nucleotides, the CDR3 is TGTGCCATCAGTGAGCCGCCCGGGCAAGGAGCCACTGAGGCTTTCTTT.

This clone occurred a few times. A much more abundant neighbour one base away suggests this may be a read error. The J gene is TRBJ1-4, the V gene TRBV7-9; D ambiguous. The CDR3 is made up of 15 amino acids. Trimming stripped 5 bases from V and 5 bases from J, with 15 bases between. Germline values: CDR1 SEHNR, CDR2 FQNEAQ (reference sequence). Written as DNA, the CDR3 is TGTGCCAGCAGCGGGAACACGTCACCGAATGAAAAACTGTTTTTT. The encoded protein is CASSGNTSPNEKLFF. Combining the CDR3 with reference TRBV7-9 and TRBJ1-4 gives the whole variable domain DTGVSQNPRHKITKRGQNVTFRCDPISEHNRLYWYRQTLGQGPEFLTYFQNEAQLEKSRLLSDRFSAERPKGSFSTLEIQRTEQGDSAMYLCASSGNTSPNEKLFFGSGTQLSVL.

This clone was seen ten or more times. The chain joins TRBV3-1 to TRBJ2-1; 9 bases fit TRBD2. From germline, CDR1 is LGHDT and CDR2 YNNKEL (reference sequence). The CDR3 is 14 amino acids. V lost 8 bases, J lost 5 bases, and 7 bases stayed unmatched. DNA of the CDR3: TGTGCCAGCCGAGAGAGCGGGAGGAACAATGAGCAGTTCTTC. Protein product: CASRESGRNNEQFF.

The sample holds many counts of this clone. This chain links TRBV18 with TRBJ1-1; D unresolved. Deletions cut 2 bases from V and 4 bases from J, with 8 bases between. The CDR3 has 13 amino acids. Germline V CDR1 and CDR2: KGHSH, LQKENI. This CDR3 reads CASSPSKGTEAFF. For the CDR3, the DNA is TGTGCCAGCTCACCAAGCAAGGGCACTGAAGCTTTCTTT. The variable domain in full, with the rest retrieved from reference TRBV18 and TRBJ1-1, is NAGVMQNPRHLVRRRGQEARLRCSPMKGHSHVYWYRQLPEEGLKFMVYLQKENIIDESGMPKERFSAEFPKEGPSILRIQQVVRGDSAAYFCASSPSKGTEAFFGQGTRLTVV.

This clone showed up many times. The J gene is TRBJ2-2, the V gene TRBV4-3; D might be TRBD2 (5 bases). Deletions cut 0 bases from V and 7 bases from J, with 15 bases between. The germline CDR1 and CDR2 sequences are LGHNA and YSLEER. This CDR3 is 16 amino acids long. The CDR3 sequence is CASSQDQASFSGELFF. DNA of the CDR3: TGCGCCAGCAGCCAAGATCAGGCTAGCTTCAGCGGGGAGCTGTTTTTT.

This clone was counted between two and nine times. This sequence joins TRBV6-2 or TRBV6-3 and TRBJ1-1, with D possibly matching TRBD1 (5 bases). V was shortened by 8 bases and J by 4 bases, with 11 bases between the two germline ends. Germline V gene data show CDR1 as MNHEY and CDR2 as SVGEGT. The CDR3 runs to 12 residues. The CDR3 region has the DNA TGTGCCAGCGGCCCAGACAGCACTGAAGCTTTCTTT. It encodes CASGPDSTEAFF.

This clone was recorded a few times. V is TRBV28 and J is TRBJ1-6; no clear D. Germline V gives CDR1 MDHEN, CDR2 SYDVKM. CDR3 length equals 14 residues. Trimming cost V 4 bases and J 7 bases, with 11 bases left between them. The CDR3 spells CASSSPGENSPLHF. DNA for the CDR3: TGTGCCAGCAGTTCCCCCGGGGAAAATTCACCCCTCCACTTT. The variable domain in full, completed from reference TRBV28 and TRBJ1-6, reads DVKVTQSSRYLVKRTGEKVFLECVQDMDHENMFWYRQDPGLGLRLIYFSYDVKMKEKGDIPEGYSVSREKKERFSLILESASTNQTSMYLCASSSPGENSPLHFGNGTRLTVT.

This clone was seen at least ten times. Distinct nucleotide sequences in the sample also encode this CDR3. This chain links TRBV25-1 with TRBJ1-4; TRBD1 aligns across 12 bases. The germline V gene encodes CDR1 MGHDK and CDR2 SYGVNS. Unmatched junction bases numbered 13, after V lost 4 bases and J lost 7 bases. The CDR3 contains 18 residues. The CDR3 spells CASSGTPGQGAQFEKLFF. In DNA form, the CDR3 reads TGTGCCAGCAGTGGGACTCCGGGACAGGGGGCGCAGTTTGAAAAACTGTTTTTT.

This clone has ten or more counts. The chain combines TRBV4-1 with TRBJ2-2, with a possible D match to TRBD1 (6 bases). This CDR3 has 14 residues. Trimming shortened V by 4 bases and J by 7 bases, and 13 bases separated the two germline ends. The germline V gene has CDR1 MGHRA and CDR2 YSYEKL. CDR3 amino acids: CASSPRQEVGELFF. DNA for the CDR3: TGCGCCAGCAGCCCCCGACAGGAGGTCGGGGAGCTGTTTTTT.

This clone appeared many times. This sequence joins TRBV6-2 or TRBV6-3 and TRBJ2-5, with TRBD2 matching 9 bases. After removal of 5 bases from V and 7 bases from J, the junction contained 11 bases not matched to a gene. CDR3 length: 15 residues. Germline CDR1 MNHEY, CDR2 SVGEGT. The CDR3 coding sequence is TGTGCCAGCAGTCCAGCGGGGGGAATCTTCGGGACCCAGTACTTC. Protein sequence: CASSPAGGIFGTQYF.

This clone was detected many times. V usage is TRBV4-1 and J usage is TRBJ1-5, with TRBD1 as a possible D gene (5 bases). V lost 0 bases to trimming and J lost 4 bases, with 13 bases between them. Germline V CDR1 and CDR2: MGHRA, YSYEKL. The CDR3 runs 16 residues. CDR3 nucleotides: TGCGCCAGCAGCCAAGAGGGGCACGGTGAAAATCAGCCCCAGCATTTT. Residues: CASSQEGHGENQPQHF.

In regard to this clone: The germline gene is not matched at one end of the junction; a read error may be the cause. DNA of the CDR3: TGTGCCAACAGCCCAGGACATGTCGTCGATGAGCAGTTCTTC. Translation gives CANSPGHVVDEQFF. The J gene is TRBJ2-1, the V gene TRBV7-2, with TRBD1 as a possible D gene (5 bases). The CDR3 runs to 14 residues. Germline CDR1 and CDR2: SGHTA and FQGNSA.

The V gene is TRBV6-2 or TRBV6-3, the J gene TRBJ1-1; D not certain. Trimming took off 3 bases at V and 7 bases at J, with 15 bases between the two ends. This CDR3 contains 14 residues. Germline V CDR1 and CDR2: MNHEY, SVGEGT. The CDR3 reads CASSYSVFRNEAFF. For the CDR3, the DNA is TGTGCCAGCAGTTATTCCGTATTTAGGAATGAAGCTTTCTTT.

This clone was counted between two and nine times. The chain joins TRBV29-1 to TRBJ2-5; the match to TRBD2 covers 8 bases. This CDR3 region has 16 residues. The V segment lost 7 bases and the J segment 6 bases; nucleotides outside the gene matches: 19. Germline V gives CDR1 SQVTM, CDR2 ANQGSEA. The CDR3 DNA reads TGCAGCGCCTGGGGGGGCGTAGCAAGCGGGGGAAAGACCCAGTACTTC. Translated, it gives CSAWGGVASGGKTQYF.

This clone was seen ten or more times. A much larger clone lies one base from this, so it may be a read error. The CDR3 here is CASTSGTAGSTIYF. As DNA, the CDR3 is TGTGCCAGCACCTCCGGGACAGCTGGAAGCACCATATATTTT. The genes are TRBV6-1 and TRBJ1-3, with TRBD1 matching over 7 bases. Germline loops: CDR1 MNHNS, CDR2 SASEGT. The CDR3 is 14 amino acids.

There are many counts of this clone. A much larger clone sits a single nucleotide away, making a read error possible. The rearrangement links TRBV2 to TRBJ1-1, with unresolved D. CDR3 length: 13 amino acids. CDR1 is SNHLY, CDR2 FYNNEI, per germline. The CDR3 region is CVSSLPGNTEAFF. The CDR3 nucleotides are TGTGTCAGCAGTTTACCTGGGAACACTGAAGCTTTCTTT. Looking up the rest from reference TRBV2 and TRBJ1-1 gives the full variable domain: EPEVTQTPSHQVTQMGQEVILRCVPISNHLYFYWYRQILGQKVEFLVSFYNNEISEKSEIFDDQFSVERPDGSNFTLKIRSTKLEDSAMYFCVSSLPGNTEAFFGQGTRLTVV.

The table lists this clone with many counts. The rearrangement joins TRBV7-3 to TRBJ2-1; 8 bases fit TRBD2. CDR1 is SGHTA, CDR2 FQGTGA, per germline. J gave up 7 bases and V 0 bases, and 5 bases lay outside the gene matches. The CDR3 extends over 15 amino acids. The CDR3 region is CASSLTSGGLNEQFF. In DNA, the CDR3 is TGTGCCAGCAGCTTAACATCGGGGGGGCTAAATGAGCAGTTCTTC.

The CDR3 spells CASRRHYYNEQFF. The CDR3 DNA reads as TGTGCCAGCAGGAGGCACTACTACAATGAGCAGTTCTTC. The rearrangement links TRBV6-1 to TRBJ2-1; D remains ambiguous. The germline V gene has CDR1 MNHNS and CDR2 SASEGT. The CDR3 runs 13 residues. Trimming pared 6 bases from V and 3 bases from J, leaving 9 bases between.

Many counts were recorded for this clone. The chain recombines TRBV7-9 with TRBJ1-4; 10 bases match TRBD1. CDR1 SEHNR and CDR2 FQNEAQ come from the germline V gene (reference sequence). V lost 1 base, J lost 7 bases, and 3 bases stayed unmatched. CDR3 size: 15 residues. The CDR3 coding sequence is TGTGCCAGCAGCTTAGGGGGACAGGGGAGTGAAAAACTGTTTTTT. As protein: CASSLGGQGSEKLFF.

This clone was seen a few times. The chain joins TRBV6-1 to TRBJ2-7, with D perhaps being TRBD1 or TRBD2 (5 bases each). Trimming removed 1 base from V and 4 bases from J, with 20 bases in between. This CDR3 is built from 17 residues. Germline V gene lookup returns CDR1 MNHNS and CDR2 SASEGT. CDR3 protein: CASSEVADGGRGYEQYF. The CDR3 DNA follows: TGTGCCAGCAGTGAAGTTGCCGATGGGGGTCGTGGATACGAGCAGTACTTC.

This clone was seen ten or more times. CDR3 in DNA: TGCGCCAGCAGCTTAAACAGAATTGAAGCTTTCTTT. It codes for CASSLNRIEAFF. This chain links TRBV5-1 with TRBJ1-1, with no clear D. Trimming removed 2 bases from V and 7 bases from J, with 9 bases in between. Germline-derived CDR1 and CDR2 are SGHRS and YFSETQ. The CDR3 runs 12 residues.

As to this clone: A single base separates this from a much larger clone, so it may be a read error. The CDR3 sequence: CASSYLLGGSSNQPQHF. Here the CDR3 DNA reads TGTGCCAGCAGTTACTTATTGGGGGGAAGTAGTAATCAGCCCCAGCATTTT. The chain has TRBV6-6 and TRBJ1-5, with D possibly matching TRBD1 (5 bases). Trimming removed 1 base at V and 4 bases at J, with 17 bases between. This CDR3 has 17 residues. Germline CDR1 reads MNHNY; CDR2 reads SVGAGI (reference sequence).

This clone was counted at least ten times. The rearrangement joins TRBV6-2 or TRBV6-3 to TRBJ2-7; no clear D. This CDR3 contains 13 residues. Germline CDR1 reads MNHEY; CDR2 reads SVGEGT. Deletions cut 6 bases from V and 6 bases from J, with 15 bases between. The CDR3 DNA reads TGTGCCAGCAGGGATGGACCCCTCGGCGAGCAGTACTTC. Residues: CASRDGPLGEQYF.

This clone has a count of ten or more. The chain employs TRBV7-9 and TRBJ1-1; D is undetermined. V gave up 4 bases and J gave up 14 bases, with 26 bases separating them. The CDR3 is 15 residues long. Germline-derived CDR1 and CDR2 are SEHNR and FQNEAQ (reference sequence). CDR3 region: CASSSNIRGITEGFF. The CDR3 bases are TGTGCCAGCAGCTCTAACATAAGAGGGATCACTGAAGGGTTCTTT.

This clone was seen a handful of times. This sequence joins TRBV12-3 or TRBV12-4 and TRBJ1-2; D not resolved. The CDR3 runs to 12 residues. The V and J ends lost 1 base and 6 bases respectively, with 6 bases between them. CDR3 nucleotide sequence: TGTGCCAGCAGTTTAGGGTGGGATGGCTACACCTTC. Translating gives CASSLGWDGYTF.

This clone was counted ten times or more. The J gene is TRBJ1-1, the V gene TRBV20-1; TRBD1 is a possible D gene (5 bases). CDR3 length: 14 residues. The V and J ends lost 3 bases and 3 bases respectively, with 14 bases between them. From germline, CDR1 is DFQATT and CDR2 SNEGSKA (reference sequence). The CDR3 bases are TGCAGTGCTAGCCCCAGGGTCGGGGACACTGAAGCTTTCTTT. Its protein product is CSASPRVGDTEAFF.

This clone rates as medium-sized. The rearrangement joins TRBV6-1 to TRBJ2-6; no reliable D call. Germline CDR1 is MNHNS and CDR2 is SASEGT. V was clipped by 3 bases and J by 3 bases, with 6 bases between them. This CDR3 is 14 amino acids long. The CDR3 reads CASSEGSGANVLTF. The CDR3 nucleotides read TGTGCCAGCAGTGAGGGAAGTGGGGCCAACGTCCTGACTTTC.